This is a list of T cell receptor beta chains from one sample in a study of chemoradiotherapy in HPV16-positive cancers. TCRdb's table, derived via immunoSEQ multiplex PCR, lists solely in-frame clones and lacks some. The data contain about 1,200 clones, about nine tenths of them singletons. Here the sequenced sample was tumor tissue, taken from a patient who underwent chemoradiotherapy. The source is a human donor with HPV-associated anogenital cancer. Both conserved end residues are part of each CDR3. D genes are given only for firm matches. Clone size, where shown, is once, few, many, or a class for clones that have expanded.

j_call	clone_size	cdr3_length	v_call	d_call	cdr3_aa	cdr3_nt
TRBJ1-2	once	14	TRBV29-1	-	CSAPDPLISYGYTF	TGCAGCGCCCCGGACCCCCTGATTTCCTATGGCTACACCTTC
TRBJ1-2	-	17	TRBV15	-	CATSRPPPSDTFYGYTF	TGTGCCACCAGCAGACCGCCACCGAGTGACACCTTCTATGGCTACACCTTC
TRBJ1-2	-	15	TRBV5-4	-	CASSLGNRVNYGYTF	TGTGCCAGCAGCTTGGGGAACAGGGTTAACTATGGCTACACCTTC
TRBJ1-2	-	14	TRBV19	TRBD1	CASRRQGTNYGYTF	TGTGCCAGTAGGCGACAGGGAACGAATTATGGCTACACCTTC
TRBJ2-2	-	14	TRBV19	TRBD1	CASLQGRNTGELFF	TGTGCCAGCTTACAGGGGAGGAACACCGGGGAGCTGTTTTTT
TRBJ2-1	-	17	TRBV4-2	-	CASSQGPGGLRYNEQFF	TGTGCCAGCAGCCAAGGACCCGGGGGGCTCCGGTACAATGAGCAGTTCTTC
TRBJ1-1	-	14	TRBV19	TRBD1	CASSIDRGGAEAFF	TGTGCCAGTAGTATCGACAGGGGAGGTGCTGAAGCTTTCTTT
TRBJ1-1	-	16	TRBV6-5	TRBD1	CASSYEGRGTNTEAFF	TGTGCCAGCAGTTATGAAGGCAGGGGGACGAACACTGAAGCTTTCTTT
TRBJ1-5	-	15	TRBV28	TRBD1	CASSPLGRGLQPQHF	TGTGCCAGCAGTCCCCTGGGCAGGGGGCTGCAGCCCCAGCATTTT
TRBJ1-6	-	15	TRBV25-1	-	CASSELARAGSPLHF	TGTGCCAGCAGTGAATTGGCCAGGGCAGGCTCACCCCTCCACTTT
TRBJ1-2	-	13	TRBV5-4	TRBD1	CASSLTGERGYTF	TGTGCCAGCAGCTTGACAGGGGAGCGTGGCTACACCTTC
TRBJ2-5	-	14	TRBV5-1	TRBD1	CASSVSGGRETQYF	TGCGCCAGCAGCGTCTCAGGGGGCCGGGAGACCCAGTACTTC
TRBJ2-7	-	12	TRBV10-2	-	CASSPSGVEQYF	TGCGCCAGCAGTCCCTCAGGGGTCGAGCAGTACTTC
TRBJ1-5	once	13	TRBV4-3	-	CASSQGIHQPQHF	TGCGCCAGCAGCCAAGGGATCCATCAGCCCCAGCATTTT
TRBJ2-1	hyperexpanded	13	TRBV4-1	-	CASSPRGDNEQFF	TGCGCCAGCAGCCCCCGGGGTGATAATGAGCAGTTCTTC
TRBJ2-1	hyperexpanded	16	TRBV5-1	-	CASSLAMTSPYNEQFF	TGCGCCAGCAGCTTGGCCATGACATCGCCCTACAATGAGCAGTTCTTC
TRBJ1-2	-	11	TRBV29-1	-	CSVETGVGYTF	TGCAGCGTTGAAACCGGGGTCGGCTACACCTTC
TRBJ2-7	-	16	TRBV5-5	-	CASSSPGQGLTYEQYF	TGTGCCAGCAGCTCCCCCGGGCAGGGGCTAACCTACGAGCAGTACTTC
TRBJ2-1	-	15	TRBV6-4	TRBD2	CASSDSRGGYNEQFF	TGTGCCAGCAGTGACTCGCGGGGGGGCTACAATGAGCAGTTCTTC
TRBJ2-1	once	14	TRBV6-1	-	CASSEVGRSNEQFF	TGTGCCAGCAGTGAAGTTGGGCGGTCCAATGAGCAGTTCTTC
TRBJ1-2	-	12	TRBV29-1	TRBD1	CSVAQGANGYTF	TGCAGCGTTGCCCAGGGGGCAAATGGCTACACCTTC
TRBJ2-5	-	17	TRBV7-3	TRBD2	CASSLNNGGASQETQYF	TGTGCCAGCAGCCTGAACAACGGGGGGGCCTCACAAGAGACCCAGTACTTC
TRBJ2-5	-	13	TRBV5-1	-	CASSLQLGETQYF	TGCGCCAGCAGCTTGCAGCTTGGAGAGACCCAGTACTTC
TRBJ1-3	-	14	TRBV5-6	-	CASSFSFSGNTIYF	TGTGCCAGCAGTTTTAGTTTCAGCGGAAACACCATATATTTT
TRBJ1-2	-	15	TRBV28	-	CASSFQGGWHYGYTF	TGTGCCAGCAGTTTCCAGGGAGGCTGGCACTATGGCTACACCTTC
TRBJ2-3	-	15	TRBV9	TRBD2	CASSVLAGATDTQYF	TGTGCCAGCAGCGTACTAGCGGGGGCCACAGATACGCAGTATTTT
TRBJ2-1	-	16	TRBV7-9	-	CASSTPLGAAYNEQFF	TGTGCCAGCAGCACTCCCCTGGGGGCTGCCTACAATGAGCAGTTCTTC
TRBJ2-7	-	14	TRBV7-8	-	CASSLRVDFYEQYF	TGTGCCAGCAGCCTCAGGGTAGATTTCTACGAGCAGTACTTC
TRBJ2-5	few	15	TRBV9	-	CASSVVGNWVETQYF	TGTGCCAGCAGCGTAGTTGGTAACTGGGTAGAGACCCAGTACTTC
TRBJ2-3	-	15	TRBV18	-	CASSPTWGAGDTQYF	TGTGCCAGCTCACCAACGTGGGGGGCCGGGGATACGCAGTATTTT
TRBJ2-1	-	15	TRBV11-3	TRBD2	CASSLGGAGGYEQFF	TGTGCCAGCAGCTTAGGTGGAGCGGGAGGCTATGAGCAGTTCTTC
TRBJ1-5	-	15	TRBV27	-	CASSLYRGANQPQHF	TGTGCCAGCAGTTTATACCGGGGTGCCAATCAGCCCCAGCATTTT
TRBJ1-1	once	15	TRBV18	-	CASSPEQRLNTEAFF	TGTGCCAGCTCACCCGAACAGAGACTGAACACTGAAGCTTTCTTT
TRBJ2-7	-	15	TRBV21-1	-	CASKGTSGYSYEQYF	TGTGCCAGCAAAGGAACCAGCGGTTACTCCTACGAGCAGTACTTC
TRBJ2-7	-	14	TRBV5-4	TRBD1	CASSSGQGTYEQYF	TGTGCCAGCAGCTCAGGACAGGGCACCTACGAGCAGTACTTC
TRBJ2-1	-	16	TRBV5-1	TRBD2	CASSWGLAFSYNEQFF	TGCGCCAGCAGCTGGGGACTAGCATTCTCCTACAATGAGCAGTTCTTC
TRBJ1-2	-	12	TRBV5-5	-	CASTEQGYGYTF	TGTGCCAGCACCGAACAGGGTTATGGCTACACCTTC
TRBJ1-5	-	14	TRBV6-5	-	CASSLRSSNQPQHF	TGTGCCAGCAGTCTCAGGTCTAGCAATCAGCCCCAGCATTTT
TRBJ1-3	-	15	TRBV6-9	TRBD1	CASSFQTGAGNTIYF	TGTGCCAGCAGTTTCCAGACAGGGGCTGGAAACACCATATATTTT
TRBJ1-1	-	13	TRBV7-2	-	CASSLDFNTEAFF	TGTGCCAGCAGCTTAGACTTTAACACTGAAGCTTTCTTT
TRBJ2-1	-	11	TRBV29-1	-	CSATSGEPQFF	TGCAGCGCCACTTCGGGAGAACCACAGTTCTTC
TRBJ2-7	-	19	TRBV27	TRBD2	CASSTTGTSGRGGSYEQYF	TGTGCCAGCAGTACGACCGGGACTAGCGGGAGGGGGGGCTCCTACGAGCAGTACTTC
TRBJ1-2	-	16	TRBV7-9	TRBD1	CASSSRRQGREDGYTF	TGTGCCAGCAGCTCCCGCCGACAGGGGCGAGAAGATGGCTACACCTTC